The 14 T cell receptor beta chains in this list originate from one sample, sequenced in a study of shared clonotypes between healthy human individuals. Sequencing used immunoSEQ multiplex PCR; TCRdb keeps in-frame clones, though not all of them. The data hold hundreds of thousands of clones, with around 96% observed a single time. Naive CD8 cells, CD45RO-negative and positively selected for CCR7, excluded terminally differentiated effector memory CD45RA+ cells. The sequenced material came from naive CD8+ T cells sorted from blood. Receptor source: a woman younger than 45 in good health.

The V call is TRBV7-6, the J call TRBJ2-2; 11 positions match TRBD2. The V gene end was trimmed by 5 bases and the J gene end by 7 bases; junction bases not matched to a gene: 9. Per the germline V gene, CDR1 is SGHVS and CDR2 is FNYEAQ. The CDR3 sequence is 16 residues long. The CDR3 sequence: CASSVVAGGPFGELFF. For the CDR3, the DNA is TGTGCCAGCAGCGTCGTAGCGGGAGGGCCGTTCGGGGAGCTGTTTTTT.

This clone was seen only once. The chain employs TRBV27 and TRBJ1-1; D remains ambiguous. The length of the CDR3 is 14 residues. V lost 4 bases, J lost 0 bases, and 9 bases lay in between. Looked up from germline, CDR1 is MNHEY and CDR2 is SMNVEV (reference sequence). In DNA form, the CDR3 reads TGTGCCAGCAGTTCGGACGGAATGAACACTGAAGCTTTCTTT. Residues: CASSSDGMNTEAFF.

The chain carries TRBV5-1 and TRBJ2-3, with D unclear. Trimming shortened V by 2 bases and J by 4 bases, and 14 bases separated the two germline ends. The CDR3 sequence is 15 residues long. Germline assignment: CDR1 SGHRS and CDR2 YFSETQ. The CDR3 DNA reads TGCGCCAGCAGCTTCCGGAATCCCGGTGCAGATACGCAGTATTTT. This sequence encodes CASSFRNPGADTQYF.

The chain carries TRBV27 and TRBJ2-3; D ambiguous. Trimming left V 5 bases short and J 2 bases short, with 8 bases between. This CDR3 contains 13 residues. Germline V gene lookup returns CDR1 MNHEY and CDR2 SMNVEV (reference sequence). The CDR3 loop is CASSGPLTDTQYF. CDR3 DNA: TGTGCCAGCAGTGGACCACTCACAGATACGCAGTATTTT.

On this clone itself: One end of the junction fails to match germline, which may point to a read error. The V call is TRBV5-4, the J call TRBJ2-7, with D perhaps matching TRBD1 (6 bases). There are 13 residues in the CDR3. CDR1 and CDR2 from the germline V gene are SGHNT and YYREEE (reference sequence). The CDR3 DNA reads as TGTGCCAGCAGCTTGGAGGATGGGCAGGGGACCAACTTC. Encoded protein: CASSLEDGQGTNF.

There are a few counts of this clone. V usage is TRBV30 and J usage is TRBJ1-1; D remains unclear. The V gene lost 0 bases and the J gene lost 4 bases, with 6 bases spanning the gap. This CDR3 is built from 12 residues. Per germline, CDR1 GTSNPN and CDR2 SVGIG (reference sequence). The CDR3: CAWSVQSTEAFF. Written as DNA, the CDR3 is TGTGCCTGGAGTGTACAGAGCACTGAAGCTTTCTTT.

The chain carries TRBV9 and TRBJ2-7, with a tentative D call TRBD1 (7 bases). Germline CDR1 and CDR2: SGDLS and YYNGEE. CDR3 size: 18 residues. V lost 4 bases and J 1 base, leaving 24 bases between the germline ends. As DNA, the CDR3 is TGTGCCAGCAGCATAGACGGGGTTGGAGGGGGCCGGTCCTACGAGCAGTACTTC. It is translated as CASSIDGVGGGRSYEQYF.

V and J are TRBV27 and TRBJ2-7; a possible D gene is TRBD1 (5 bases). V lost 6 bases, J lost 2 bases, and 11 bases lay in between. The length of the CDR3 is 13 residues. Per germline, CDR1 MNHEY and CDR2 SMNVEV (reference sequence). Here the CDR3 reads CASSTDITYEQYF. In nucleotides, the CDR3 is TGTGCCAGCAGCACGGACATCACCTACGAGCAGTACTTC.

A remark on this clone: Other DNA sequences from this sample encode an identical CDR3 as well. The chain links TRBV2 to TRBJ1-1, with D unresolved. CDR1 SNHLY and CDR2 FYNNEI come from the germline V gene. V was pared by 6 bases and J by 3 bases, with 8 bases between. The CDR3 extends over 12 amino acids. The CDR3 here is CASRSGYTEAFF. The DNA for the CDR3 is TGTGCCAGCAGATCCGGGTACACTGAAGCTTTCTTT. Filled out from reference TRBV2 and TRBJ1-1, the complete variable domain reads EPEVTQTPSHQVTQMGQEVILRCVPISNHLYFYWYRQILGQKVEFLVSFYNNEISEKSEIFDDQFSVERPDGSNFTLKIRSTKLEDSAMYFCASRSGYTEAFFGQGTRLTVV.

The V call is TRBV6-1, the J call TRBJ2-7; 9 positions match TRBD1. Germline CDR1 and CDR2: MNHNS and SASEGT. The length of the CDR3 is 13 residues. J was trimmed by 1 base and V by 9 bases; bases with no gene match: 4. CDR3 coding DNA: TGTGCCAGACCGGGACAGGGATCCTACGAGCAGTACTTC. Translating it yields CARPGQGSYEQYF.

In this sample, this clone turned up once. The V and J genes are TRBV5-6 and TRBJ1-1; D ambiguous. The V end was cut by 2 bases, the J end by 5 bases, with 10 bases between. Looked up from germline, CDR1 is SGHDT and CDR2 is YYEEEE. The CDR3 is 13 amino acids. Here the CDR3 reads CASSFWGQTEAFF. The CDR3 DNA reads as TGTGCCAGCAGCTTCTGGGGTCAGACTGAAGCTTTCTTT.

In DNA form, the CDR3 reads TGTGCCAGCAGCCACCCACTAGCGGGAGGGTACAATGAGCAGTTCTTC. This sequence encodes CASSHPLAGGYNEQFF. The chain carries TRBV14 and TRBJ2-1; 13 bases align to TRBD2. This CDR3 has 16 amino acids. The germline V gene has CDR1 SGHDN and CDR2 FVKESK. J gave up 4 bases and V 3 bases, and 3 bases lay outside the gene matches.

This chain uses TRBV30 with TRBJ2-7; 7 bases agree with TRBD2. Germline CDR1 reads GTSNPN; CDR2 reads SVGIG (reference sequence). V was clipped by 2 bases and J by 12 bases; unmatched bases: 7. The length of the CDR3 is 11 residues. CDR3 protein: CAWSLGGRGYF. As DNA, the CDR3 is TGTGCCTGGAGTCTGGGTGGGAGGGGGTACTTC.

The rearrangement joins TRBV4-1 to TRBJ2-7; TRBD1 agrees at 7 bases. CDR1 and CDR2 (germline): MGHRA, YSYEKL. The CDR3 covers 16 residues. The trim removed 0 bases at V and 2 bases at J, leaving 7 bases unmatched. The CDR3 nucleotides read TGCGCCAGCAGCCAAGAGATGGGGACAGTTACCTACGAGCAGTACTTC. Its protein product is CASSQEMGTVTYEQYF.